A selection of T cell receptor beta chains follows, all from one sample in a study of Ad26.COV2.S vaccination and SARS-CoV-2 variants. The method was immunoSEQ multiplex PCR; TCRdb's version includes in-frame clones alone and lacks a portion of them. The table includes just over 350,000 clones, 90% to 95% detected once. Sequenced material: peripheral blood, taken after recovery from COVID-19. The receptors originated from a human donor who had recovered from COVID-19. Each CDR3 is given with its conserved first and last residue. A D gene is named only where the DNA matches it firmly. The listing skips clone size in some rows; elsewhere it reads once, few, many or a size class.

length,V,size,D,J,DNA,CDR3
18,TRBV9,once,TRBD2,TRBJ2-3,TGTGCCAGCAGCGTAGAGGCTAGCGGGGGGGCGAGCACAGATACGCAGTATTTT,CASSVEASGGASTDTQYF
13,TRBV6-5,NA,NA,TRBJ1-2,TGTGCCAGCAGCTCAGGGGTTTGGGATGGCTACACCTTC,CASSSGVWDGYTF
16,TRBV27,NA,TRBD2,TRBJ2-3,TGTGCCAGCAGTCCTAGCGGGGGGGAAGTAACAGATACGCAGTATTTT,CASSPSGGEVTDTQYF
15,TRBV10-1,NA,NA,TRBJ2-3,TGCGCCAGCAGCCCGAATGCAGGCACCACAGATACGCAGTATTTT,CASSPNAGTTDTQYF
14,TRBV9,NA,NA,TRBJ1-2,TGTGCCAGCAGCGCAGCCCCGGGGGGGAATGGCTACACCTTC,CASSAAPGGNGYTF
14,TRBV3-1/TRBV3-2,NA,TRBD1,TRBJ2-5,TGTGCCAGCAGCCAAGGACAGGGGGGAGAGACCCAGTACTTC,CASSQGQGGETQYF
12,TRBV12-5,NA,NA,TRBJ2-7,TGTGCTAGTGCCCCGGGGGCCTACGAGCAGTACTTC,CASAPGAYEQYF
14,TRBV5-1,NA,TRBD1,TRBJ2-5,TGCGCCAGCAGCTTGAGGGGGCATCCTGAGACCCAGTACTTC,CASSLRGHPETQYF
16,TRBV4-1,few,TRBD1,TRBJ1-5,TGCGCCAGCAGCCGCGCTCAGGGGGGGGGAAATCAGCCCCAGCATTTT,CASSRAQGGGNQPQHF
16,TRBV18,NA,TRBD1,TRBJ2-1,TGTGCCAGCTCAGCTCCGGGACAGGGGGCGCGAAATGAGCAGTTCTTC,CASSAPGQGARNEQFF
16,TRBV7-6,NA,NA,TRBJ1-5,TGTGCCAGCAGCTTCCACGCGGGAATTAGCAATCAGCCCCAGCATTTT,CASSFHAGISNQPQHF
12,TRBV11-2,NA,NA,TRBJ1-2,TGTGCCAGCAGCTTAGATTATACTAGGCGCACCTTC,CASSLDYTRRTF
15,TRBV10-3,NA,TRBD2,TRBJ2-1,TGTGCCATCAGTGAGTTCAAGCGGGACTTGGGTGAGCAGTTCTTC,CAISEFKRDLGEQFF
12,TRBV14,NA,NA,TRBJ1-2,TGTGCCAGCAGCCAAGGGTATTCGGGCTACACCTTC,CASSQGYSGYTF
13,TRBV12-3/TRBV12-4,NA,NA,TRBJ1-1,TGTGCCAGCAGTTTCACGGGTGATTCTGAAGCTTTCTTT,CASSFTGDSEAFF
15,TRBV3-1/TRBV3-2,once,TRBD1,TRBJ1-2,TGTGCCAGCAGCCAAGGGGACAGGGGGAGTAGTGGCTACACCTTC,CASSQGDRGSSGYTF
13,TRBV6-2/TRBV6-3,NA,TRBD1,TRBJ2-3,TGTGCCAGCAGTCTCCGACAGGGTGATACGCAGTATTTT,CASSLRQGDTQYF
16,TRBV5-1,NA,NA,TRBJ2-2,TGCGCCAGCAGCCCACAGGGATTCCCAAACACCGGGGAGCTGTTTTTT,CASSPQGFPNTGELFF
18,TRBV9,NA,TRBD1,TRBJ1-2,TGTGCCAGCACCCCGTCGGGGGCAGGGGGCGAAGCGAACTATGGCTACACCTTC,CASTPSGAGGEANYGYTF
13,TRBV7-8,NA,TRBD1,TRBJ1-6,TGTGCCAGCAGCTTAGTCAGGGGGGAACCCCTCCACTTT,CASSLVRGEPLHF
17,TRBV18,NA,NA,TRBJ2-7,TGTGCCAGCTCACCACCGAGCTGGACAGATAAGAACTACGAGCAGTACTTC,CASSPPSWTDKNYEQYF
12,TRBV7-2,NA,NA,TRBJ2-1,TGTGCCAGCAGCCTTAAATACAATGAGCAGTTCTTC,CASSLKYNEQFF
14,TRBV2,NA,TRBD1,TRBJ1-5,TGTGCCAGCAGTAAACCGGGACAGAGTCAGCCCCAGCATTTT,CASSKPGQSQPQHF
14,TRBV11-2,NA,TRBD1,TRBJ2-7,TGTGCCAGCAGCTTAGGGACAGGGGTGAACGAGCAGTACTTC,CASSLGTGVNEQYF
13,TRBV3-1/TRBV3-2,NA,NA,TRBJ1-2,TGTGCCAGCAGCCAAGATGGTAACTATGGCTACACCTTC,CASSQDGNYGYTF
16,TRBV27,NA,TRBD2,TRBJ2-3,TGTGCCAGCAGTCCCTGGACTAGCGGGGGGGCTGATACGCAGTATTTT,CASSPWTSGGADTQYF
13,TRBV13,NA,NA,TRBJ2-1,TGTGCCAGCAGCTTAGGGATGTCGGGCAGGGGGTTCTTC,CASSLGMSGRGFF
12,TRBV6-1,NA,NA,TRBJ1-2,TGTGCCAGCAGTGACAAGAACTATGGCTACACCTTC,CASSDKNYGYTF
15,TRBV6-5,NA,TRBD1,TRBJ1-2,TGTGCCAGCAGCTCGACAGGGGGCAGACTCTATGGCTACACCTTC,CASSSTGGRLYGYTF
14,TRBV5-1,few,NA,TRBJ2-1,TGCGCCAGCAGCGGGGACACCACCTACAATGAGCAGTTCTTC,CASSGDTTYNEQFF
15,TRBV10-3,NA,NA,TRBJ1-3,TGTGCCATCAGTGAGGAAGGGGGATCTGGAAACACCATATATTTT,CAISEEGGSGNTIYF
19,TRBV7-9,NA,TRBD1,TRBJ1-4,TGTGCCAGCAGCTTAGGGGACAGGGTTAGAATGGCAACTAATGAAAAACTGTTTTTT,CASSLGDRVRMATNEKLFF
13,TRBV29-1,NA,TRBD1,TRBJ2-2,TGCAGCGGCGGACAGGGAAACACCGGGGAGCTGTTTTTT,CSGGQGNTGELFF
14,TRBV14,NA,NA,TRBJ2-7,TGTGCCAGCAGCCCTCGACAGGGAGGATCCGAGCAGTACTTC,CASSPRQGGSEQYF
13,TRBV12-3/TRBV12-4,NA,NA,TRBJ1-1,TGTGCCAGCAGTTCATCAGGGCCCACTGAAGCTTTCTTT,CASSSSGPTEAFF
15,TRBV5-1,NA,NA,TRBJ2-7,TGCGCCAGCAGCTTGGGACAGGACCCCTCCTACGAGCAGTACTTC,CASSLGQDPSYEQYF
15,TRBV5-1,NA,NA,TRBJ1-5,TGCGCCAGCAGCTTAGGAGGGGCGGGCAATCAGCCCCAGCATTTT,CASSLGGAGNQPQHF
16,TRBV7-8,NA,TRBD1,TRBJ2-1,TGTGCCAGCAGACAAGGGGGGACAGGGGGTTACAATGAGCAGTTCTTC,CASRQGGTGGYNEQFF
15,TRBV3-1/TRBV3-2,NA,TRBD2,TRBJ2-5,TGTGCCAGCAGCCAAGGTGGACTAGCGCAAGAGACCCAGTACTTC,CASSQGGLAQETQYF
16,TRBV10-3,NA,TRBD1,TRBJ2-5,TGTGCCATCAGTGAGATCCGGGACAGGGCGAAAGAGACCCAGTACTTC,CAISEIRDRAKETQYF
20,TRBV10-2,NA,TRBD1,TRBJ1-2,TGCGCCAGCAGCGCCGACAGGGGGATTCGTAGTGCCTCAGCTAACTATGGCTACACCTTC,CASSADRGIRSASANYGYTF
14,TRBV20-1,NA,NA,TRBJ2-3,TGCAGTGCTAGTGGGGCGGGGAGGACAGATACGCAGTATTTT,CSASGAGRTDTQYF
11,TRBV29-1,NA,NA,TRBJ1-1,TGCAGCGTTGACGTCGAGGTGGGGGCTTTCTTT,CSVDVEVGAFF
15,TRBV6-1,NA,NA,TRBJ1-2,TGTGCCAGCAGTGACCAAGGGGGGAGGGCCTATGGCTACACCTTC,CASSDQGGRAYGYTF